This TCR beta chain was obtained from a study of T cell responses to AZD1222 COVID-19 vaccine. The assay was immunoSEQ multiplex PCR, and TCRdb's table has in-frame clones only and misses some. The sample records approximately 110,000 clones, just under 95% being singletons. In germline, CDR1 is MNHEY, CDR2 SVGEGT. Trimming stripped 2 bases from V and 7 bases from J, with 3 bases between. The CDR3 contains 12 residues. Source: peripheral blood, taken on day 0 of AZD1222 vaccination. The TCR was taken from an adult in good health. The chain carries TRBV6-2 or TRBV6-3 and TRBJ1-6; D unresolved. The chain's CDR3 is CASSYGNSPLHF. For the CDR3, the DNA is TGTGCCAGCAGTTACGGGAATTCACCCCTCCACTTT.